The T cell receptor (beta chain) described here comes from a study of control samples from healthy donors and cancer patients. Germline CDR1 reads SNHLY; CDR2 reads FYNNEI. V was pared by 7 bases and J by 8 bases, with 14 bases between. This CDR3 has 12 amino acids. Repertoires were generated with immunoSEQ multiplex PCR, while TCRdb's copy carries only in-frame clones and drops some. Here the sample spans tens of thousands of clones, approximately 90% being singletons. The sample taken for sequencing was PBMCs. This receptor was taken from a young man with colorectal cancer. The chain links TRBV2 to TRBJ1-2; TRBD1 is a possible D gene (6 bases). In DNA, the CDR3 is TGTGCCAGCAAATCACAGGGAGGCGGCTACACCTTC. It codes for CASKSQGGGYTF.